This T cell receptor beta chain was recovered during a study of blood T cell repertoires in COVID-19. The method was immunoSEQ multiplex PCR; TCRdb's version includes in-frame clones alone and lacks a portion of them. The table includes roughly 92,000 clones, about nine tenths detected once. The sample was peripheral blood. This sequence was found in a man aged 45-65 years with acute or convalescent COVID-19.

CDR3 amino acids: CASRQGGRYEQYF. The CDR3 bases are TGCGCCAGCAGGCAGGGAGGGCGCTACGAGCAGTACTTC. The chain uses TRBV5-1 and TRBJ2-7, with 7 bases matching TRBD2. This CDR3 is built from 13 residues. The trim removed 5 bases at V and 3 bases at J, leaving 5 bases unmatched. Germline lookup yields CDR1 SGHRS and CDR2 YFSETQ.